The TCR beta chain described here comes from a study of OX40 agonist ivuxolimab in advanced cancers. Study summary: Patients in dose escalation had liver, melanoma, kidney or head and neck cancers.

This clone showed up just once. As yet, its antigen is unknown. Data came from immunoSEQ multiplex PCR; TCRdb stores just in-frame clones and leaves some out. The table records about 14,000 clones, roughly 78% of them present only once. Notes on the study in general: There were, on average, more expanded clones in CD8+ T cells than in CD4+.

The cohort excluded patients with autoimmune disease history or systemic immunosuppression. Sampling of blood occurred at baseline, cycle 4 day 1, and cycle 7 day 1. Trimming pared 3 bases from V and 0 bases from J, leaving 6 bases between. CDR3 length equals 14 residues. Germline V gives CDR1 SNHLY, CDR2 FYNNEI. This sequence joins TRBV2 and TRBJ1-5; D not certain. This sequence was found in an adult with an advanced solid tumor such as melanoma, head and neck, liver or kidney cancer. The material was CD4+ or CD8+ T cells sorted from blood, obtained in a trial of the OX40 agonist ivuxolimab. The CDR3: CASSDGDSNQPQHF. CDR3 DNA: TGTGCCAGCAGTGATGGGGATAGCAATCAGCCCCAGCATTTT. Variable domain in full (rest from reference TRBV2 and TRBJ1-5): EPEVTQTPSHQVTQMGQEVILRCVPISNHLYFYWYRQILGQKVEFLVSFYNNEISEKSEIFDDQFSVERPDGSNFTLKIRSTKLEDSAMYFCASSDGDSNQPQHFGDGTRLSIL.